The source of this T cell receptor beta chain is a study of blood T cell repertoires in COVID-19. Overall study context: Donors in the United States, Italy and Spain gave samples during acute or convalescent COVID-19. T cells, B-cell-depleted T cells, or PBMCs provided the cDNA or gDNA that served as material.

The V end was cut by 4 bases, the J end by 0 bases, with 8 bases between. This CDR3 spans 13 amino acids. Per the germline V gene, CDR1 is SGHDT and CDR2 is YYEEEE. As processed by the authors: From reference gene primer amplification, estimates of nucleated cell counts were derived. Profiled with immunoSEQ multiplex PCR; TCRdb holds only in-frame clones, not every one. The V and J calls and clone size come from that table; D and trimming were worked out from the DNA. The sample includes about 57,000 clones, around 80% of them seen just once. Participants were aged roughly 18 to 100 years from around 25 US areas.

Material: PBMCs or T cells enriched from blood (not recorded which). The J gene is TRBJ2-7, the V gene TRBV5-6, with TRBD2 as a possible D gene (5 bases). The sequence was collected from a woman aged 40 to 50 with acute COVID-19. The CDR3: CASSQDFSYEQYF. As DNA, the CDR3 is TGTGCCAGCAGCCAGGACTTCTCCTACGAGCAGTACTTC. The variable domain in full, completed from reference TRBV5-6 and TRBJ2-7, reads DAGVTQSPTHLIKTRGQQVTLRCSPKSGHDTVSWYQQALGQGPQFIFQYYEEEERQRGNFPDRFSGHQFPNYSSELNVNALLLGDSALYLCASSQDFSYEQYFGPGTRLTVT.